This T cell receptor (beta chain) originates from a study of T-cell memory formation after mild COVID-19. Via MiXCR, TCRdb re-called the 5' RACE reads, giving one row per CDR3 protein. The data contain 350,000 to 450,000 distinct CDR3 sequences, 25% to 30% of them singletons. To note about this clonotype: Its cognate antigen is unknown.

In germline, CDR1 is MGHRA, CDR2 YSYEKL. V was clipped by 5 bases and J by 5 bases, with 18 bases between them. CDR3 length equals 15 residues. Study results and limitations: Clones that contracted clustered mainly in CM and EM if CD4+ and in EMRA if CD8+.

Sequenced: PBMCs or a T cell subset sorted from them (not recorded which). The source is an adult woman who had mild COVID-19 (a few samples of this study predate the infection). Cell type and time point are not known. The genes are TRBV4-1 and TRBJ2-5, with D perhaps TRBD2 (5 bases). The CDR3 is CASSSFSVPGETQYF. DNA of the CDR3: TGCGCCAGCAGCTCTTTTTCAGTTCCGGGGGAGACCCAGTACTTC.